The TCR beta chain under discussion was sequenced for a study of blood T cell repertoires in COVID-19. Looking at the study overall: The analysed material was cDNA or gDNA that came from T cells, B-cell-depleted T cells, or PBMCs.

The germline gives CDR1 ENHRY, CDR2 SYGVKD. V was clipped by 4 bases and J by 4 bases; unmatched bases: 3. The CDR3 is 13 amino acids. Repertoires were generated with immunoSEQ multiplex PCR, while TCRdb's copy carries only in-frame clones and drops some. The sample has about 480,000 clones, about 90% seen once. Residents of 24 US areas, aged 18 to 89 years, made up the participants. The source material was PBMCs or T cells enriched from blood (not recorded which). The chain is built from TRBV10-3 and TRBJ2-5, with TRBD2 identical over 7 bases. This TCR derives from a woman under 30 with acute COVID-19. CDR3 in DNA: TGTGCCATCAGTGTCGGACTAGGAGAGACCCAGTACTTC. This translates into CAISVGLGETQYF.